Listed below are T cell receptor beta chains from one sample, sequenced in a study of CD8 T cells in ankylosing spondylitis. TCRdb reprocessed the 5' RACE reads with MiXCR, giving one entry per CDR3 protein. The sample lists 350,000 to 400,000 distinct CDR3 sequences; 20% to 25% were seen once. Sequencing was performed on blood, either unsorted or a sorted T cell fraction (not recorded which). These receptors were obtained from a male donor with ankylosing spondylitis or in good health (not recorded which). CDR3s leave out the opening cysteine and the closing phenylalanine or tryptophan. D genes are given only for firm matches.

CDR3 protein: SRGVQETQY; V gene: TRBV20-1; D gene: -
CDR3 protein: ASSTGPRDFFTGELF; V gene: TRBV7-9; D gene: -
CDR3 protein: ASRPTPGVSTYEQY; V gene: TRBV6-1; D gene: -
CDR3 protein: ASSGTTRGFRYNEQF; V gene: TRBV2; D gene: -
CDR3 protein: ATSDQHESMTDTQY; V gene: TRBV24-1; D gene: -
CDR3 protein: AISESREVVYEQY; V gene: TRBV10-3; D gene: -
CDR3 protein: ASSSDWGEQY; V gene: TRBV12-3/TRBV12-4; D gene: -
CDR3 protein: ASTDAGALTDTQY; V gene: TRBV7-9; D gene: -
CDR3 protein: ASSFSGGEQY; V gene: TRBV7-9; D gene: TRBD2
CDR3 protein: SVRLGQGFHEQY; V gene: TRBV29-1; D gene: -
CDR3 protein: ASSVAAGPPYEQY; V gene: TRBV9; D gene: -
CDR3 protein: ASSLLSRSGNEQF; V gene: TRBV5-6; D gene: -
CDR3 protein: ASSWGGNTQY; V gene: TRBV7-9; D gene: TRBD2
CDR3 protein: ASSDLGINEQF; V gene: TRBV25-1; D gene: -
CDR3 protein: ATSAPEVNEQY; V gene: TRBV24-1; D gene: -
CDR3 protein: ASSDGIVGGQETQY; V gene: TRBV4-1; D gene: -
CDR3 protein: ASSEGEYEQY; V gene: TRBV6-1; D gene: -
CDR3 protein: ASSPLGGFAYEQY; V gene: TRBV5-1; D gene: -
CDR3 protein: ASSPGPSGGYEQY; V gene: TRBV7-8; D gene: TRBD2
CDR3 protein: SARDIGRALNEQF; V gene: TRBV20-1; D gene: -
CDR3 protein: ARSGSGQGYVGEQY; V gene: TRBV5-3; D gene: TRBD1
CDR3 protein: ASSDFVDDSGNTIY; V gene: TRBV2; D gene: -
CDR3 protein: ASSQGGGVETQY; V gene: TRBV4-1; D gene: TRBD2
CDR3 protein: ASSRDRVNEQY; V gene: TRBV11-2; D gene: TRBD1
CDR3 protein: ASSYRNTGELF; V gene: TRBV5-6; D gene: -
CDR3 protein: ASSFDREFDEQF; V gene: TRBV7-2; D gene: TRBD1
CDR3 protein: ASSSRSRVNQETQY; V gene: TRBV7-8; D gene: -
CDR3 protein: ASSQPRGPYNEQF; V gene: TRBV4-1; D gene: TRBD1
CDR3 protein: SVEGGVGETQY; V gene: TRBV29-1; D gene: -
CDR3 protein: SVESGSSNTGELF; V gene: TRBV29-1; D gene: -
CDR3 protein: ASSQERGDPGNTIY; V gene: TRBV4-1; D gene: -
CDR3 protein: ASSHIGTPGGTGELF; V gene: TRBV12-3/TRBV12-4; D gene: -
CDR3 protein: ASSPRLGGGYT; V gene: TRBV7-9; D gene: -
CDR3 protein: ASSLAPTGSTY; V gene: TRBV12-3/TRBV12-4; D gene: -
CDR3 protein: SVVVGGSEAF; V gene: TRBV29-1; D gene: -
CDR3 protein: ASSLGDISDTQY; V gene: TRBV7-9; D gene: -
CDR3 protein: ATSSRNSGEQF; V gene: TRBV15; D gene: -
CDR3 protein: ASSLVIGSGTDTQY; V gene: TRBV7-2; D gene: -
CDR3 protein: ASSTIKGFRTDTQY; V gene: TRBV6-1; D gene: -
CDR3 protein: ASSLPDPPAYEQY; V gene: TRBV19; D gene: -